Listed below are T cell receptor beta chains from one sample, sequenced in a study of T cells in Graves' hyperthyroidism and ophthalmopathy. TCRdb independently ran MiXCR on the multiplex PCR reads; one entry per CDR3 protein. The profile shows some 600,000 distinct CDR3 sequences, about 15% of them singletons. The material sequenced was blood. Source of these receptors: a woman in her twenties or thirties with Graves' hyperthyroidism that later progressed to Graves' ophthalmopathy. Both conserved end residues are part of each CDR3. The D gene is left open where the match is weak. Rows may omit the clone size; those that give it use once, few, many or a size class.

clone size | D gene | J gene | V gene | CDR3 DNA | CDR3 protein
few | - | TRBJ1-1 | TRBV6-1 | TGTGCCAGCGCCGAGAAATTGAACACTGAAGCTTTCTTT | CASAEKLNTEAFF
- | - | TRBJ2-2 | TRBV19 | TGTGCCAGTAATGCCGAAGGGGGCACCGGGGAGCTGTTTTTT | CASNAEGGTGELFF
many | - | TRBJ2-2 | TRBV19 | TGTGCCAGTAGTATAGGGAAGGCCGGGGAGCTGTTTTTT | CASSIGKAGELFF
many | TRBD2 | TRBJ2-7 | TRBV28 | TGTGCCAGCAGTTTCTCCCTAGCGGCAAGCTCCTACGAGCAGTACTTC | CASSFSLAASSYEQYF
many | - | TRBJ1-4 | TRBV19 | TGTGCCAGTAGTAGACGGGGGAAGACTACTGAAAAACTGTTTTTT | CASSRRGKTTEKLFF
- | - | TRBJ2-6 | TRBV4-3 | TGCGCCAGCAGCCTGGGGTGGGACACTGGGGCCAACGTCCTGACTTTC | CASSLGWDTGANVLTF
many | TRBD1 | TRBJ2-1 | TRBV29-1 | TGCAGCGAGGAGCCAATTGACAGGGGCTCCTACAATGAGCAGTTCTTC | CSEEPIDRGSYNEQFF
many | - | TRBJ2-7 | TRBV3-1 | TGTGCCAGCAGCCATGAAGGAGGGGGGTACGAGCAGTACTTC | CASSHEGGGYEQYF
many | TRBD1 | TRBJ2-1 | TRBV30 | TGTGCCTGGGGGGACAGGGCGTCCTACAATGAGCAGTTCTTC | CAWGDRASYNEQFF
few | - | TRBJ1-6 | TRBV19 | TGTGCCAGTAGTATAGGACAGGCGTCCGGACCCCTCCACTTT | CASSIGQASGPLHF
- | - | TRBJ1-2 | TRBV12-3/TRBV12-4 | TGTGCCAGCAGTTTATCGTACGATTTGGGGCCGACGCAAGACTATGGCTACACCTTC | CASSLSYDLGPTQDYGYTF
few | - | TRBJ2-1 | TRBV30 | TGTGCCTGGAGTGTTGGGGGGCGAAGCAATGAGCAGTTCTTC | CAWSVGGRSNEQFF
few | TRBD1 | TRBJ1-6 | TRBV4-1 | TGCGCCAGCAGCCAAGATCCCCCACAGGGGAATAATTCACCCCTCCACTTT | CASSQDPPQGNNSPLHF
many | - | TRBJ2-7 | TRBV15 | TGTGCCACCAGCAGTCTTGACTACGAGCAGTACTTC | CATSSLDYEQYF
- | TRBD2 | TRBJ2-1 | TRBV4-1 | TGCGCCAGCAGCCCGTCCTTTGGGGGGGACCACAAGTTCTTC | CASSPSFGGDHKFF
many | TRBD2 | TRBJ2-3 | TRBV27 | TGTGCCAGCAGACCACTAGCGCTCTCGGGGCGTACGCAGTATTTT | CASRPLALSGRTQYF
many | - | TRBJ1-1 | TRBV29-1 | TGCAGCGTTGAAGGCAGCACTGAAGCTTTCTTT | CSVEGSTEAFF
many | TRBD1 | TRBJ2-2 | TRBV10-3 | TGTGCCATCAGACCGGGACAGGGGAACACCGGGGAGCTGTTTTTT | CAIRPGQGNTGELFF
many | - | TRBJ2-3 | TRBV7-2 | TGTGCCAGCACCAACCCCACCGGGGATACGCAGTATTTT | CASTNPTGDTQYF